These 4 T cell receptor beta chains were all obtained from the same sample, sequenced in a study of regulatory and conventional T cells in breast cancer. TCRdb reprocessed the PCR reads via MiXCR and lists one record per CDR3 protein. Among about 10,000 distinct CDR3 sequences, about a third were seen once, and the ten largest hold roughly 6.1%. The sequenced material came from conventional T cells from blood. The receptors stem from a male donor in good health.

The chain is built from TRBV7-2 and TRBJ2-7; unclear D gene. This CDR3 contains 13 residues. CDR1 is SGHTA, CDR2 FQGNSA, per germline. The V and J ends lost 5 bases and 1 base respectively, with 9 bases between them. In DNA, the CDR3 is TGTGCCAGCAGCCATAGGGTGTCCTACGAGCAGTACTTC. The encoded protein is CASSHRVSYEQYF. Looking up the rest from reference TRBV7-2 and TRBJ2-7 gives the full variable domain: GAGVSQSPSNKVTEKGKDVELRCDPISGHTALYWYRQSLGQGLEFLIYFQGNSAPDKSGLPSDRFSAERTGGSVSTLTIQRTQQEDSAVYLCASSHRVSYEQYFGPGTRLTVT.

Remarks on this clonotype: With a much larger clone just one base away, this may be a read error. This chain uses TRBV2 with TRBJ1-1; D ambiguous. Germline CDR1 SNHLY, CDR2 FYNNEI. CDR3 length: 14 residues. V dropped 2 bases and J dropped 0 bases, with 7 bases sitting between them. CDR3 DNA: TGTGCCAGCAGTGAACGGCAAATGAACACTGAAGCTTTCTTT. Amino acids: CASSERQMNTEAFF.

This clonotype was detected only a few times. This chain connects TRBV4-2 to TRBJ1-2, with no clear D. V lost 0 bases, J lost 5 bases, and 13 bases lay in between. The germline V gene has CDR1 LGHNA and CDR2 YNFKEQ. This CDR3 has 15 residues. CDR3 bases: TGTGCCAGCAGCCAAGAGCCCAGACAACCATATGGCTACACCTTC. Translation: CASSQEPRQPYGYTF.

This clonotype was seen more than once but under ten times. The chain employs TRBV6-6 and TRBJ2-1; D remains ambiguous. The V gene's germline CDR1 is MNHNY and CDR2 SVGAGI (reference sequence). The CDR3 totals 13 residues. Trimming left V 6 bases short and J 4 bases short, with 10 bases between. CDR3 region: CASSPIRYNEQFF. CDR3 nucleotide sequence: TGTGCCAGCAGCCCCATTCGGTACAATGAGCAGTTCTTC.